The 31 T cell receptor beta chains reported below all come from one sample, sequenced in a study of blood T cell repertoires in COVID-19. TCRdb's copy holds only in-frame clones and misses some; the assay was immunoSEQ multiplex PCR. The table has 100,000 to 150,000 clones, 70% to 90% seen once. The specimen sequenced was peripheral blood. These receptors were collected from an elderly woman with acute or convalescent COVID-19.

The chain recombines TRBV28 with TRBJ1-5; 8 bases are shared with TRBD1. V shed 5 bases, J shed 6 bases, and the junction held 9 bases outside the gene matches. CDR1 and CDR2 from the germline V gene are MDHEN and SYDVKM. The CDR3 has 15 residues. CDR3 sequence: CASSPGQGVFQPQHF. The DNA for the CDR3 is TGTGCCAGCAGTCCCGGACAGGGTGTGTTTCAGCCCCAGCATTTT. The full variable domain, with the rest looked up from reference TRBV28 and TRBJ1-5, is DVKVTQSSRYLVKRTGEKVFLECVQDMDHENMFWYRQDPGLGLRLIYFSYDVKMKEKGDIPEGYSVSREKKERFSLILESASTNQTSMYLCASSPGQGVFQPQHFGDGTRLSIL.

In this sample, this clone turned up once. The chain recombines TRBV5-5 with TRBJ1-5, with TRBD1 matching over 7 bases. Germline CDR1 SGHKS, CDR2 YYEKEE (reference sequence). CDR3 size: 14 residues. Trimming took 3 bases from V and 1 from J; bases not matched to a gene: 1. CDR3 sequence reads: CASSWGQSNQPQHF. Here the CDR3 DNA reads TGTGCCAGCAGCTGGGGACAGAGCAATCAGCCCCAGCATTTT. Complete variable domain (other parts from reference TRBV5-5 and TRBJ1-5): DAGVTQSPTHLIKTRGQQVTLRCSPISGHKSVSWYQQVLGQGPQFIFQYYEKEERGRGNFPDRFSARQFPNYSSELNVNALLLGDSALYLCASSWGQSNQPQHFGDGTRLSIL.

V is TRBV3-1 (or the pseudogene TRBV3-2) and J is TRBJ1-3; the D is unclear. With 4 bases removed from V and 4 bases from J, the gap between germline ends came to 5 bases. CDR1 is LGHDT and CDR2 is YNNKEL in the germline V gene (reference sequence). The CDR3 spans 12 residues. As DNA, the CDR3 is TGTGCCAGCAGCCTCATCGGAAACACCATATATTTT. Protein product: CASSLIGNTIYF.

CDR3 DNA: TGTGCCAGCAGCTTGGATTCGGCTAGCGGGGAAGAGACCCAGTACTTC. Its protein is CASSLDSASGEETQYF. V and J are TRBV5-4 and TRBJ2-5; 9 positions match TRBD2. CDR1 and CDR2 from the germline V gene are SGHNT and YYREEE (reference sequence). This CDR3 has 16 residues. V was clipped by 0 bases and J by 3 bases; unmatched bases: 6.

The V and J genes are TRBV5-1 and TRBJ2-5, with TRBD1 identical over 9 bases. The trim removed 0 bases at V and 5 bases at J, leaving 8 bases unmatched. The CDR3 runs 16 residues. Germline V gene data show CDR1 as SGHRS and CDR2 as YFSETQ. The CDR3 region has the DNA TGCGCCAGCAGCTTGGCCTTAGGGACAGGGTCGGAGACCCAGTACTTC. Translation gives CASSLALGTGSETQYF.

CDR3 amino acids: CAPAAPYEQYF. CDR3 DNA: TGTGCCCCAGCAGCGCCCTACGAGCAGTACTTC. The chain uses TRBV12-3 or TRBV12-4 and TRBJ2-7; D is uncertain. The CDR3 runs 11 residues. V lost 11 bases and J 2 bases, leaving 10 bases between the germline ends.

The CDR3 DNA sequence: TGTGCCAGCTCACCGGCCTCTGGAAACACCATATATTTT. Translated: CASSPASGNTIYF. This rearrangement joins TRBV18 to TRBJ1-3; the D is unclear. V lost 3 bases and J 0 bases, leaving 3 bases between the germline ends. CDR1 KGHSH and CDR2 LQKENI come from the germline V gene. The length of the CDR3 is 13 residues.

The chain carries TRBV20-1 and TRBJ1-1; D gene ambiguous. V lost 7 bases, J lost 10 bases, and 16 bases lay in between. This CDR3 has 11 residues. The germline gives CDR1 DFQATT, CDR2 SNEGSKA (reference sequence). CDR3 DNA sequence: TGCAGTGTCAGAGCACCCGGACTAGCTTTCTTT. It yields the protein CSVRAPGLAFF.

The chain is built from TRBV2 and TRBJ1-2; 7 nucleotides align to TRBD1. V shed 6 bases and J 4 bases; nucleotides not matched to a gene: 5. Germline CDR1 SNHLY, CDR2 FYNNEI. This CDR3 has 13 amino acids. CDR3 coding DNA: TGTGCCAGCAGCACCCGGGACAGCTATGGCTACACCTTC. Translating gives CASSTRDSYGYTF.

DNA for the CDR3: TGCGCCAGCAGCCCCCTGACCCGACAGGGTTGGAATGGCTACACCTTC. Translated: CASSPLTRQGWNGYTF. V is TRBV4-1 and J is TRBJ1-2, with 7 bases aligning to TRBD1. V was pared by 4 bases and J by 6 bases, with 14 bases of the junction left unmatched. This CDR3 spans 16 amino acids. Per the germline V gene, CDR1 is MGHRA and CDR2 is YSYEKL.

The CDR3 protein is CASSPLPGLAEETQYF. In DNA, the CDR3 is TGTGCCAGCAGCCCGCTCCCGGGACTAGCGGAAGAGACCCAGTACTTC. This chain joins TRBV11-2 and TRBJ2-5; 11 nucleotides align to TRBD2. The V and J ends lost 5 bases and 3 bases, in that order; junction bases with no gene match: 8. Germline V CDR1 and CDR2: SGHAT, FQNNGV. The CDR3 is made up of 16 amino acids.

The chain carries TRBV6-2 or TRBV6-3 and TRBJ2-3; 8 bases map to TRBD2. The CDR3 totals 12 residues. The germline gives CDR1 MNHEY, CDR2 SVGEGT. Trimming cost V 2 bases and J 10 bases; bases outside gene matches: 2. CDR3 bases: TGTGCCAGCAGTTACGCGGGGGGAGCGCAGTATTTT. As protein: CASSYAGGAQYF.

A single count supports this clone. The rearrangement uses TRBV2 and TRBJ2-7, with 9 nucleotides matching TRBD2. Germline values: CDR1 SNHLY, CDR2 FYNNEI. The CDR3 extends over 14 amino acids. The J segment lost 3 bases and the V segment lost 11 bases, leaving 11 bases of the junction unmatched. CDR3 region: CASKGAGGDYEQYF. The CDR3 bases are TGTGCCTCAAAGGGGGCGGGAGGGGACTACGAGCAGTACTTC.

This clone was seen only a few times. One end of the junction fails to match germline, which may point to a read error. This chain joins TRBV7-4 and TRBJ1-5; no clear D gene. This CDR3 has 12 residues. Germline CDR1 SGHVT, CDR2 SQSDAQ. In DNA form, the CDR3 reads TGTGCCAGCAGCTTTAGCGATCAGCCCCAGCATTTT. Residues: CASSFSDQPQHF. Combining the CDR3 with reference TRBV7-4 and TRBJ1-5 gives the whole variable domain GAGVSQSPRYKVAKRGRDVALRCDSISGHVTLYWYRQTLGQGSEVLTYSQSDAQRDKSGRPSGRFSAERPERSVSTLKIQRTEQGDSAVYLCASSFSDQPQHFGDGTRLSIL.

V and J are TRBV9 and TRBJ1-1; TRBD1 aligns across 7 bases. CDR1 is SGDLS and CDR2 is YYNGEE in the germline V gene. Trimming cost V 3 bases and J 1 base; bases outside gene matches: 3. The CDR3 sequence is 14 residues long. CDR3 coding DNA: TGTGCCAGCAGCGGGGACAGTAAGAACACTGAAGCTTTCTTT. Residues: CASSGDSKNTEAFF.

J is TRBJ2-3 and V is TRBV9; 13 nucleotides agree with TRBD2. The CDR3 loop spans 17 amino acids. V shed 0 bases, J shed 5 bases, and the junction held 6 bases outside the gene matches. Germline CDR1 SGDLS, CDR2 YYNGEE. This chain's CDR3 is CASSVGGRTSGGDTQYF. The CDR3 nucleotides read TGTGCCAGCAGCGTAGGGGGCCGGACTAGCGGGGGAGATACGCAGTATTTT.

The V call is TRBV6-5, the J call TRBJ1-5; 9 nucleotides line up with TRBD1. This CDR3 is 13 amino acids long. Germline CDR1 and CDR2: MNHEY and SVGAGI. The V and J ends lost 6 bases and 4 bases, in that order; junction bases with no gene match: 1. In DNA, the CDR3 is TGTGCCAGCAGGGGGACAGGGAATCAGCCCCAGCATTTT. Translated, it gives CASRGTGNQPQHF.

This rearrangement joins TRBV5-1 to TRBJ2-5, with no clear D. CDR3 length: 15 amino acids. Trimming removed 2 bases from V and 1 base from J, with 12 bases in between. Germline V gene data show CDR1 as SGHRS and CDR2 as YFSETQ. The CDR3, as DNA: TGCGCCAGCAGCTTCGTGGCAGCGCGCCAAGAGACCCAGTACTTC. It specifies CASSFVAARQETQYF. Filled out from reference TRBV5-1 and TRBJ2-5, the complete variable domain reads KAGVTQTPRYLIKTRGQQVTLSCSPISGHRSVSWYQQTPGQGLQFLFEYFSETQRNKGNFPGRFSGRQFSNSRSEMNVSTLELGDSALYLCASSFVAARQETQYFGPGTRLLVL.

The rearrangement uses TRBV6-5 and TRBJ1-1, with D perhaps matching TRBD1 (5 bases). This CDR3 is 12 amino acids long. Germline V gene sequence: CDR1 MNHEY, CDR2 SVGAGI. Between the trimmed V and J ends, which lost 7 bases and 4 bases, there was a span of 10 bases. The CDR3 protein is CASTGGSTEAFF. CDR3 DNA sequence: TGTGCCAGCACGGGGGGATCCACTGAAGCTTTCTTT.

The chain is built from TRBV5-1 and TRBJ2-5; D is undetermined. Germline values: CDR1 SGHRS, CDR2 YFSETQ. The CDR3 is made up of 14 amino acids. V was clipped by 3 bases and J by 3 bases, with 12 bases between them. The CDR3 here is CASSSTAEKETQYF. The CDR3 DNA is TGCGCCAGCAGCTCGACGGCGGAGAAAGAGACCCAGTACTTC.

The gene calls are TRBV7-9 and TRBJ1-1; no firm D call. CDR1 and CDR2 from the germline V gene are SEHNR and FQNEAQ (reference sequence). CDR3 size: 17 residues. V was shortened by 5 bases and J by 5 bases, with 24 bases between the two germline ends. Written as DNA, the CDR3 is TGTGCCAGCAGCCCCAAGACGGTAAAGGGCCCGGGGACTGAAGCTTTCTTT. Residues: CASSPKTVKGPGTEAFF.

This clone was seen only once. The J gene is TRBJ2-1, the V gene TRBV5-1, with 8 bases matching TRBD2. Germline CDR1 SGHRS, CDR2 YFSETQ. CDR3 length: 15 amino acids. The V gene end was trimmed by 2 bases and the J gene end by 4 bases; junction bases not matched to a gene: 5. Written as DNA, the CDR3 is TGCGCCAGCAGCTTTGGCGGGGGGCTATACAATGAGCAGTTCTTC. This encodes CASSFGGGLYNEQFF.

This chain joins TRBV4-2 and TRBJ2-1; tentative D call: TRBD2 (6 bases). This CDR3 spans 16 amino acids. Germline-derived CDR1 and CDR2 are LGHNA and YNFKEQ. V lost 0 bases, J lost 3 bases, and 12 bases lay in between. CDR3 residues: CASSQDWDLIYNEQFF. In DNA form, the CDR3 reads TGTGCCAGCAGCCAAGATTGGGACTTAATCTACAATGAGCAGTTCTTC.

This chain uses TRBV20-1 with TRBJ2-2; TRBD1 aligns across 8 bases. The junction had 10 bases not matched to a gene; V was cut back by 3 bases and J by 7 bases. CDR1 DFQATT and CDR2 SNEGSKA come from the germline V gene (reference sequence). The CDR3 has 15 residues. CDR3 nucleotide sequence: TGCAGTGCTAGTCCGAGCTCAGGGGGCTACGGGGAGCTGTTTTTT. It encodes CSASPSSGGYGELFF.

The chain joins TRBV2 to TRBJ1-4, with D possibly matching TRBD1 (5 bases). V lost 3 bases to trimming and J lost 7 bases, with 12 bases between them. Germline V lookup: CDR1 SNHLY, CDR2 FYNNEI. The CDR3 covers 14 residues. DNA for the CDR3: TGTGCCAGCAGTGACGGGCAGGGAAGTGAAAAACTGTTTTTT. Its protein is CASSDGQGSEKLFF.

This chain links TRBV5-1 with TRBJ1-2; TRBD1 might be the D (5 bases). Germline assignment: CDR1 SGHRS and CDR2 YFSETQ. V lost 4 bases and J lost 3, with 16 bases in between. CDR3 length equals 15 residues. CDR3 residues: CASSLRQGGYYGYTF. CDR3 nucleotides: TGCGCCAGCAGCCTCCGGCAGGGTGGCTACTATGGCTACACCTTC.

The chain carries TRBV18 and TRBJ1-6; D remains ambiguous. From germline, CDR1 is KGHSH and CDR2 LQKENI. There are 14 residues in the CDR3. Between the trimmed V and J ends, which lost 3 bases and 9 bases, there was a span of 12 bases. CDR3 residues: CASSPQRDGSPLHF. The CDR3 DNA is TGTGCCAGCTCACCGCAGAGGGATGGTTCACCCCTCCACTTT.

This chain joins TRBV4-2 and TRBJ1-4; 8 positions agree with TRBD1. Germline V gives CDR1 LGHNA, CDR2 YNFKEQ. The CDR3 has 16 residues. The V and J ends lost 2 bases and 4 bases, in that order; junction bases with no gene match: 6. CDR3 sequence: CASSQQDRAINEKLFF. The DNA for the CDR3 is TGTGCCAGCAGCCAACAGGACAGGGCGATTAATGAAAAACTGTTTTTT.

The chain recombines TRBV5-6 with TRBJ2-7; D is undetermined. Between the trimmed V and J ends, which lost 3 bases and 6 bases, there was a span of 7 bases. Germline V gives CDR1 SGHDT, CDR2 YYEEEE. The CDR3 has 11 residues. The CDR3 bases are TGTGCCAGCAGCTCCTTTAGCGAGCAGTACTTC. Translating gives CASSSFSEQYF.

This clone occurred once. The chain links TRBV28 to TRBJ1-5; TRBD1 is a possible D gene (5 bases). The germline CDR1 and CDR2 sequences are MDHEN and SYDVKM. Trimming cost V 6 bases and J 4 bases, with 16 bases left between them. The CDR3 length is 15 residues. CDR3 in DNA: TGTGCCAGCAGCTGGGGGGTGGGGTTTAATCAGCCCCAGCATTTT. It is translated as CASSWGVGFNQPQHF.

The chain has TRBV5-6 and TRBJ2-5, with D possibly being TRBD2 (6 bases). Germline V CDR1 and CDR2: SGHDT, YYEEEE. Between the trimmed V and J ends, which lost 4 bases and 2 bases, there was a span of 15 bases. The CDR3 runs to 15 residues. CDR3 loop: CASSLRRGSQETQYF. The CDR3 nucleotides read TGTGCCAGCAGCCTTCGACGGGGGTCACAAGAGACCCAGTACTTC.